What follows are 28 T cell receptor beta chains derived from one specimen sequenced in a study of beta chain features in type 1 diabetes. Expressed TCRB transcripts were sequenced because the entire RNA isolate underwent reverse transcription. The table came from immunoSEQ multiplex PCR; TCRdb's copy has only in-frame clones and leaves some out. The table shows 250,000 to 300,000 clones, with approximately 8.1% occurring only once. Input material: central memory CD4+ T cells from blood. These receptors were collected from a woman aged 18-29 years in good health.

This clone was picked up a small number of times. CDR3 amino acids: CASSLTVLQETQYF. The CDR3 coding sequence is TGCGCCAGCAGCTTGACGGTCCTCCAAGAGACCCAGTACTTC. This sequence joins TRBV5-1 and TRBJ2-5; D is undetermined. The CDR3 has 14 residues. V was trimmed by 1 base and J by 1 base, leaving 8 bases between them. The germline V gene encodes CDR1 SGHRS and CDR2 YFSETQ. The full variable domain, in which reference TRBV5-1 and TRBJ2-5 provide the parts outside the CDR3, is KAGVTQTPRYLIKTRGQQVTLSCSPISGHRSVSWYQQTPGQGLQFLFEYFSETQRNKGNFPGRFSGRQFSNSRSEMNVSTLELGDSALYLCASSLTVLQETQYFGPGTRLLVL.

In its sample, this clone was seen a few times. This rearrangement joins TRBV9 to TRBJ2-1, with 7 bases that match TRBD1. This CDR3 contains 15 residues. J lost 5 bases, V lost 4 bases, and 9 bases had no gene match. Germline V gene data show CDR1 as SGDLS and CDR2 as YYNGEE. The DNA for the CDR3 is TGTGCCAGCAGCCTAACGACAGGGTTAAACAATGAGCAGTTCTTC. Translation: CASSLTTGLNNEQFF.

V usage is TRBV15 and J usage is TRBJ2-1; TRBD2 matches at 7 bases. Unmatched junction bases numbered 11, after V lost 1 base and J lost 5 bases. Germline CDR1 reads LNHNV; CDR2 reads YYDKDF (reference sequence). This CDR3 has 17 residues. The CDR3 protein is CATSRGQGGMWHNEQFF. The CDR3 DNA reads TGTGCCACCAGCAGAGGGCAGGGAGGGATGTGGCACAATGAGCAGTTCTTC.

This clone was counted at least ten times. The chain carries TRBV14 and TRBJ1-6; no clear D. The CDR3 is made up of 13 amino acids. The germline V gene encodes CDR1 SGHDN and CDR2 FVKESK. The ends were cut back, 2 bases at V and 7 bases at J, with 6 bases in the middle. The CDR3: CASSQKGNSPLHF. The CDR3 DNA is TGTGCCAGCAGCCAAAAAGGGAATTCACCCCTCCACTTT.

This clone was seen only a few times. V gene TRBV7-2 combines with J gene TRBJ2-3; 12 nucleotides match TRBD2. Trimming at V came to 10 bases and at J to 5 bases, leaving 7 bases not matched to a gene. In germline, CDR1 is SGHTA, CDR2 FQGNSA. The CDR3 extends over 14 amino acids. CDR3 protein: CATSSGGDKDTQYF. The DNA for the CDR3 is TGTGCCACGTCTAGCGGGGGGGACAAAGATACGCAGTATTTT.

The chain recombines TRBV5-1 with TRBJ2-5; tentative D call: TRBD2 (6 bases). From germline, CDR1 is SGHRS and CDR2 YFSETQ. The CDR3 spans 14 residues. With 0 bases removed from V and 5 bases from J, the gap between germline ends came to 11 bases. In DNA form, the CDR3 reads TGCGCCAGCAGCTTGGTGGGACTCGAGGAGACCCAGTACTTC. This gives the protein CASSLVGLEETQYF.

This clone has a count of ten or more. The same CDR3 also results from other DNA sequences found in this sample. This chain links TRBV7-2 with TRBJ2-6, with D unclear. Per the germline V gene, CDR1 is SGHTA and CDR2 is FQGNSA. V dropped 0 bases and J dropped 4 bases, with 7 bases sitting between them. There are 15 residues in the CDR3. For the CDR3, the DNA is TGTGCCAGCAGCTTAGCTGGGTCCGGGGCCAACGTCCTGACTTTC. It codes for CASSLAGSGANVLTF.

This clone has ten or more counts. CDR3 sequence reads: CAISESGSRTDTQYF. The CDR3 nucleotides are TGTGCCATCAGTGAGTCTGGGTCCCGCACAGATACGCAGTATTTT. The chain is built from TRBV10-3 and TRBJ2-3; no firm D call. The CDR3 runs 15 residues. Trimming removed 0 bases at V and 1 base at J, with 8 bases between. The germline V gene encodes CDR1 ENHRY and CDR2 SYGVKD.

This clone was counted a few times. The gene calls are TRBV5-5 and TRBJ2-3; 10 bases are shared with TRBD1. The ends lost 1 base at V and 4 bases at J; junction bases unmatched: 6. CDR3 size: 16 residues. CDR1 and CDR2 (germline): SGHKS, YYEKEE (reference sequence). The CDR3 loop is CASSLRQGAYADTQYF. As DNA, the CDR3 is TGTGCCAGCAGCTTGCGACAGGGGGCGTACGCAGATACGCAGTATTTT.

The V and J genes are TRBV7-8 and TRBJ2-7; D is undetermined. The CDR3 is 11 residues long. Between the trimmed V and J ends, which lost 5 bases and 3 bases, there was a span of 5 bases. Germline CDR1 and CDR2: SGHVS and FQNEAQ. In DNA form, the CDR3 reads TGTGCCAGCAGCGTCCGCTACGAGCAGTACGTC. Translation: CASSVRYEQYV.

This clone was seen only a few times. The chain is built from TRBV6-1 and TRBJ1-2; D uncertain. Per the germline V gene, CDR1 is MNHNS and CDR2 is SASEGT. Trimming stripped 6 bases from V and 4 bases from J, with 15 bases between. The CDR3 is 14 amino acids. The CDR3 loop is CASSNSGRLYGYTF. The DNA of the CDR3 is TGTGCCAGCAGCAACTCGGGCAGGCTCTATGGCTACACCTTC.

This clone was found a few times. The rearrangement links TRBV6-5 to TRBJ2-7; 9 bases fit TRBD1. The CDR3 covers 15 residues. Germline V lookup: CDR1 MNHEY, CDR2 SVGAGI. The V segment lost 5 bases and the J segment 0 bases; nucleotides outside the gene matches: 5. The CDR3 DNA is TGTGCCAGCAGTCCCGGGACAGGGTTCTCCTACGAGCAGTACGTC. Translating it yields CASSPGTGFSYEQYV.

V is TRBV2 and J is TRBJ2-4; D might be TRBD2 (7 bases). Germline CDR1 is SNHLY and CDR2 is FYNNEI. The CDR3 sequence is 13 residues long. V gave up 7 bases and J gave up 5 bases, with 12 bases separating them. The CDR3 sequence: CASKGDYQNIQYF. The DNA for the CDR3 is TGTGCCAGCAAGGGGGACTACCAAAACATTCAGTACTTC.

The rearrangement joins TRBV28 to TRBJ1-1; 8 positions match TRBD1. The junction had 6 bases not matched to a gene; V was cut back by 3 bases and J by 3 bases. Germline V gene data show CDR1 as MDHEN and CDR2 as SYDVKM. The CDR3 runs 15 residues. CDR3 sequence reads: CASSLAGGKYTEAFF. The CDR3 bases are TGTGCCAGCAGTTTGGCAGGGGGCAAGTACACTGAAGCTTTCTTT.

This clone has a handful of counts. The genes are TRBV2 and TRBJ1-5; TRBD1 matches at 8 bases. The CDR3 runs to 13 residues. Germline CDR1 SNHLY, CDR2 FYNNEI. CDR3 nucleotides: TGTGCGGCGCAGGGGGCGATCAATCAGCCCCAGCATTTT. Translated: CAAQGAINQPQHF. The entire variable domain, with the rest obtained from reference TRBV2 and TRBJ1-5, is as follows: EPEVTQTPSHQVTQMGQEVILRCVPISNHLYFYWYRQILGQKVEFLVSFYNNEISEKSEIFDDQFSVERPDGSNFTLKIRSTKLEDSAMYFCAAQGAINQPQHFGDGTRLSIL.

This clone appeared many times. The rearrangement links TRBV5-4 to TRBJ2-4; 9 nucleotides line up with TRBD1. The CDR3 covers 17 residues. Germline-derived CDR1 and CDR2 are SGHNT and YYREEE (reference sequence). Trimming took 4 bases from V and 8 from J; bases not matched to a gene: 16. This chain's CDR3 is CASSTTGTGYYSDIQYF. CDR3 in DNA: TGTGCCAGCAGCACTACCGGGACAGGGTACTATAGTGACATTCAGTACTTC.

In this sample, this clone turned up a few times. The gene calls are TRBV18 and TRBJ1-2; 9 bases map to TRBD1. CDR3 size: 14 residues. The junction had 5 bases not matched to a gene; V was cut back by 3 bases and J by 6 bases. Germline-derived CDR1 and CDR2 are KGHSH and LQKENI. CDR3 nucleotides: TGTGCCAGCTCACCGGGGACAGGGTGGAATGGCTACACCTTC. Residues: CASSPGTGWNGYTF.

The chain carries TRBV15 and TRBJ2-7; D ambiguous. V was clipped by 0 bases and J by 4 bases, with 13 bases between them. Germline loops: CDR1 LNHNV, CDR2 YYDKDF (reference sequence). The CDR3 has 15 residues. The CDR3 here is CATSRDVSPTYEQYF. The CDR3, as DNA: TGTGCCACCAGCAGAGATGTCTCACCCACGTACGAGCAGTACTTC. Variable domain in full (rest from reference TRBV15 and TRBJ2-7): DAMVIQNPRYQVTQFGKPVTLSCSQTLNHNVMYWYQQKSSQAPKLLFHYYDKDFNNEADTPDNFQSRRPNTSFCFLDIRSPGLGDTAMYLCATSRDVSPTYEQYFGPGTRLTVT.

This clone was counted a few times. The chain employs TRBV7-2 and TRBJ2-1; D not certain. This CDR3 comprises 13 residues. Germline CDR1 is SGHTA and CDR2 is FQGNSA. The V end was cut by 1 base, the J end by 8 bases, with 9 bases between. The CDR3 reads CASSLVPRDEQFF. CDR3 nucleotide sequence: TGTGCCAGCAGCTTAGTTCCCCGCGATGAGCAGTTCTTC.

This clone came up a few times. This sequence joins TRBV30 and TRBJ1-5; weak D call: TRBD1 (6 bases). V was clipped by 1 base and J by 7 bases, with 14 bases between them. The CDR3 is 14 amino acids. Germline CDR1 and CDR2: GTSNPN and SVGIG (reference sequence). In DNA form, the CDR3 reads TGTGCCTGGAGTGGCACAGGGAAGGGCCAGCCCCAGCATTTT. Protein product: CAWSGTGKGQPQHF.

The chain is built from TRBV5-8 and TRBJ2-3, with a tentative D call TRBD2 (5 bases). V was clipped by 2 bases and J by 0 bases, with 10 bases between them. CDR1 SGHTS and CDR2 YDEGEE come from the germline V gene. This CDR3 region has 15 residues. This CDR3 is CASSFSGMSTDTQYF. CDR3 nucleotides: TGTGCCAGCAGCTTCAGCGGCATGAGCACAGATACGCAGTATTTT.

The gene calls are TRBV11-1 and TRBJ2-7, with D possibly TRBD2 on 5 matching bases. V lost 4 bases, J lost 7 bases, and 14 bases lay in between. This CDR3 is built from 13 residues. Germline V gene lookup returns CDR1 SGHAT and CDR2 FQDESV (reference sequence). The CDR3 DNA follows: TGTGCCAGCAGCTCCGGACTGGAGGATGAGCAGTACGTC. Its protein product is CASSSGLEDEQYV.

With regard to this clone: Other DNA variants within this sample encode the same CDR3. Here the CDR3 reads CASSRGQGGYEQYF. CDR3 in DNA: TGCGCCAGCAGCAGGGGACAGGGAGGCTACGAGCAGTACTTC. The chain combines TRBV5-1 with TRBJ2-7; 9 bases are shared with TRBD1. The trim removed 4 bases at V and 3 bases at J, leaving 5 bases unmatched. The CDR3 is 14 residues long. In germline, CDR1 is SGHRS, CDR2 YFSETQ.

This clone was counted only a few times. The genes are TRBV5-1 and TRBJ2-2; D may be TRBD1 (5 bases). Germline V gene lookup returns CDR1 SGHRS and CDR2 YFSETQ. The CDR3 contains 13 residues. V lost 1 base and J lost 7, with 8 bases in between. The CDR3 coding sequence is TGCGCCAGCAGCTTGACAGGTTTCGGGGAGCTGTTTTTT. Residues: CASSLTGFGELFF.

The chain recombines TRBV11-3 with TRBJ2-7; the D gene is possibly TRBD1 (5 bases). From germline, CDR1 is SGHNT and CDR2 YENEEA. This CDR3 comprises 14 residues. V was clipped by 4 bases and J by 0 bases, with 10 bases between them. The chain's CDR3 is CASSSHRISYEQYF. DNA for the CDR3: TGTGCCAGCAGCTCCCACAGGATCTCCTACGAGCAGTACTTC.

This clone came up a few times. The chain carries TRBV7-9 and TRBJ2-3, with D perhaps being TRBD1 or TRBD2 (6 bases each). V lost 6 bases and J 0 bases, leaving 10 bases between the germline ends. The germline V gene has CDR1 SEHNR and CDR2 FQNEAQ (reference sequence). CDR3 length equals 14 residues. In DNA form, the CDR3 reads TGTGCCAGCAGGCAGGGGACTAGCACAGATACGCAGTATTTT. This codes for CASRQGTSTDTQYF.

The rearrangement links TRBV7-9 to TRBJ2-5, with D perhaps matching TRBD2 (6 bases). The V end was cut by 5 bases, the J end by 2 bases, with 12 bases between. Per the germline V gene, CDR1 is SEHNR and CDR2 is FQNEAQ (reference sequence). The CDR3 is made up of 14 amino acids. CDR3 in amino acids: CASSDRTTQETQYF. CDR3 DNA sequence: TGTGCCAGCAGCGACCGGACTACGCAAGAGACCCAGTACTTC.

This clone was observed a few times. The genes are TRBV6-6 and TRBJ2-3, with D tentatively TRBD1 (5 bases). Germline CDR1 reads MNHNY; CDR2 reads SVGAGI (reference sequence). This CDR3 has 12 residues. V lost 10 bases and J 1 base, leaving 9 bases between the germline ends. This CDR3 reads CATLQGTDTQYF. For the CDR3, the DNA is TGTGCCACGTTACAGGGCACAGATACGCAGTATTTT.